Below are 17 T cell receptor beta chains sequenced from a single sample in a study of blood T cell repertoires in COVID-19. Sequencing used immunoSEQ multiplex PCR; TCRdb keeps in-frame clones, though not all of them. The sample records around 93,000 clones, 77% being singletons. Material: peripheral blood. The receptors shown here come from a woman older than 75 with acute or convalescent COVID-19.

This clone appeared a single time. The V and J genes are TRBV6-2 or TRBV6-3 and TRBJ1-1, with D uncertain. Per germline, CDR1 MNHEY and CDR2 SVGEGT. The CDR3 is 15 amino acids. Trimming took off 6 bases at V and 13 bases at J, with 27 bases between the two ends. The CDR3 loop reads CASSWLALNPGGGFF. The CDR3 nucleotides are TGTGCCAGCAGCTGGCTTGCACTCAACCCCGGCGGCGGTTTCTTT.

The chain is built from TRBV28 and TRBJ1-5; 7 nucleotides agree with TRBD1. V shed 9 bases, J shed 4 bases, and the junction held 6 bases outside the gene matches. This CDR3 comprises 13 residues. Germline values: CDR1 MDHEN, CDR2 SYDVKM. This chain's CDR3 is CASRTGSNQPQHF. The CDR3 DNA sequence: TGTGCCAGTCGGACAGGATCAAATCAGCCCCAGCATTTT.

V usage is TRBV7-2 and J usage is TRBJ1-5, with TRBD1 identical over 7 bases. Trimming took 5 bases from V and 3 from J; bases not matched to a gene: 10. The length of the CDR3 is 16 residues. Germline loops: CDR1 SGHTA, CDR2 FQGNSA. CDR3 in amino acids: CASSQGDRDTNQPQHF. The CDR3 bases are TGTGCCAGCAGCCAGGGCGACAGGGATACCAATCAGCCCCAGCATTTT.

The rearrangement links TRBV10-3 to TRBJ2-7; possible D gene TRBD2, 6 bases. V lost 6 bases, J lost 6 bases, and 15 bases lay in between. CDR3 length: 13 residues. Germline V lookup: CDR1 ENHRY, CDR2 SYGVKD. The CDR3 nucleotides are TGTGCCATCAGCGGGGGTGAGGGGAGCGAGCAGTACTTC. Protein product: CAISGGEGSEQYF.

This clone was recorded at least ten times. The rearrangement uses TRBV6-6 and TRBJ1-6; a weak D match, TRBD1 (5 bases). The germline V gene encodes CDR1 MNHNY and CDR2 SVGAGI (reference sequence). V gave up 4 bases and J gave up 2 bases, with 9 bases separating them. The CDR3 extends over 15 amino acids. Here the CDR3 reads CASSLRGAYNSPLHF. CDR3 nucleotides: TGTGCCAGCAGTTTAAGGGGCGCCTATAATTCACCCCTCCACTTT.

The chain couples TRBV24-1 to TRBJ1-2; no clear D. Germline-derived CDR1 and CDR2 are KGHDR and SFDVKD. The CDR3 consists of 12 residues. Trimming took off 1 base at V and 4 bases at J, with 3 bases between the two ends. CDR3 nucleotides: TGTGCCACCAGTGATTTCGGCTATGGCTACACCTTC. Translated: CATSDFGYGYTF.

The chain joins TRBV6-6 to TRBJ2-2; D may be TRBD2 (5 bases). CDR3 length: 15 residues. Trimming took off 7 bases at V and 4 bases at J, with 16 bases between the two ends. Looked up from germline, CDR1 is MNHNY and CDR2 is SVGAGI (reference sequence). The CDR3 sequence: CASTAAASGTGELFF. In DNA form, the CDR3 reads TGTGCCAGCACAGCGGCAGCCTCAGGCACCGGGGAGCTGTTTTTT.

V and J are TRBV5-1 and TRBJ2-1, with 14 bases aligning to TRBD2. After removal of 4 bases from V and 10 bases from J, the junction contained 10 bases not matched to a gene. The CDR3 sequence is 16 residues long. Per germline, CDR1 SGHRS and CDR2 YFSETQ. The CDR3 DNA sequence: TGCGCCAGCAGCATCTCGACTAGCGGGGGGGCTAGGGAGCAGTTCTTC. Its protein product is CASSISTSGGAREQFF.

This chain connects TRBV20-1 to TRBJ1-6; TRBD1 aligns across 8 bases. The CDR3 has 14 amino acids. The ends lost 3 bases at V and 7 bases at J; junction bases unmatched: 5. Germline CDR1 and CDR2: DFQATT and SNEGSKA (reference sequence). The DNA of the CDR3 is TGCAGTGCTAGTCAGACAGGGGTAAATTCACCCCTCCACTTT. The encoded protein is CSASQTGVNSPLHF.

The chain joins TRBV6-4 to TRBJ2-1, with 7 bases identical to TRBD1. CDR1 and CDR2 (germline): MRHNA, SNTAGT. This CDR3 comprises 13 residues. Unmatched junction bases numbered 6, after V lost 6 bases and J lost 7 bases. The CDR3: CASSPGQTNEQFF. In nucleotides, the CDR3 is TGTGCCAGCAGCCCGGGACAGACTAATGAGCAGTTCTTC.

This chain links TRBV23-1 with TRBJ2-2, with TRBD2 matching 8 bases. Being an ORF, TRBV23-1 has a function that is uncertain. The CDR3 is made up of 18 amino acids. V shed 7 bases, J shed 0 bases, and the junction held 13 bases outside the gene matches. CDR3 sequence reads: CASTRSRTSRSNTGELFF. In nucleotides, the CDR3 is TGCGCCAGCACCCGCTCAAGGACTAGCAGATCGAACACCGGGGAGCTGTTTTTT.

CDR3 DNA sequence: TGTGCCAGCAGCTCTTTGGACAGCCGTAGCACCATATATTTT. Amino acids: CASSSLDSRSTIYF. The rearrangement uses TRBV7-2 and TRBJ1-3, with D possibly being TRBD1 (6 bases). The germline gives CDR1 SGHTA, CDR2 FQGNSA. The V and J ends lost 4 bases and 9 bases respectively, with 16 bases between them. CDR3 size: 14 residues.

The CDR3 is CASSPPWGLQETQYF. In nucleotides, the CDR3 is TGTGCCAGCAGCCCCCCCTGGGGCCTCCAAGAGACCCAGTACTTC. V gene TRBV13 combines with J gene TRBJ2-5; D might be TRBD1 (5 bases). The germline gives CDR1 PRHDT, CDR2 FYEKMQ (reference sequence). The CDR3 is 15 residues long. V was cut by 5 bases and J by 1 base, with 14 bases left in between.

The V call is TRBV9, the J call TRBJ1-4; 7 bases map to TRBD1. This CDR3 is 15 amino acids long. V shed 4 bases and J 5 bases; nucleotides not matched to a gene: 8. The germline CDR1 and CDR2 sequences are SGDLS and YYNGEE. CDR3 bases: TGTGCCAGCAGCCCGCACAGGGGCGTGAATGAAAAACTGTTTTTT. This codes for CASSPHRGVNEKLFF.

The chain links TRBV18 to TRBJ1-5, with 7 bases that match TRBD1. Germline V gene data show CDR1 as KGHSH and CDR2 as LQKENI. The CDR3 length is 13 residues. V shed 3 bases, J shed 5 bases, and the junction held 1 base outside the gene matches. The CDR3 here is CASSPGQDQPQHF. CDR3 bases: TGTGCCAGCTCACCCGGACAGGATCAGCCCCAGCATTTT.

The rearrangement uses TRBV10-2 and TRBJ2-2; TRBD1 agrees at 8 bases. The CDR3 has 16 amino acids. Germline-derived CDR1 and CDR2 are WSHSY and SAAADI. The J segment lost 6 bases and the V segment lost 7 bases, leaving 13 bases of the junction unmatched. CDR3 residues: CASNPQGALRAGELFF. DNA of the CDR3: TGCGCCAGCAATCCTCAGGGGGCGCTTCGCGCCGGGGAGCTGTTTTTT.

The chain uses TRBV7-9 and TRBJ1-2; the match to TRBD1 covers 8 bases. The CDR3 is made up of 14 amino acids. V was pared by 4 bases and J by 6 bases, with 7 bases of the junction left unmatched. Per the germline V gene, CDR1 is SEHNR and CDR2 is FQNEAQ (reference sequence). The CDR3 coding sequence is TGTGCCAGCAGCTCCCCGGACAGGGCCAATGGCTACACCTTC. Translating gives CASSSPDRANGYTF.